This TCR beta chain was identified in a study of CD8+ T cells in alopecia areata. The V gene end was trimmed by 2 bases and the J gene end by 3 bases; junction bases not matched to a gene: 3. The CDR3 runs to 15 residues. Germline V lookup: CDR1 MNHNS, CDR2 SASEGT. Once RNA had been extracted, it was reverse transcribed into cDNA to act as the sequencing template. Clones were sequenced by immunoSEQ multiplex PCR, and TCRdb holds only the in-frame ones, with some missing. Of 150,000 to 160,000 clones in the sample, around half were seen once. This receptor was identified in a human donor with alopecia areata. The rearrangement links TRBV6-1 to TRBJ2-1; TRBD2 aligns across 8 bases. Sequences were derived from CD8+ T cells sorted from blood, sampled at week 0. The CDR3 DNA reads as TGTGCCAGCAGTGAATCCCGGGGGGGCTACAATGAGCAGTTCTTC. Translating gives CASSESRGGYNEQFF.